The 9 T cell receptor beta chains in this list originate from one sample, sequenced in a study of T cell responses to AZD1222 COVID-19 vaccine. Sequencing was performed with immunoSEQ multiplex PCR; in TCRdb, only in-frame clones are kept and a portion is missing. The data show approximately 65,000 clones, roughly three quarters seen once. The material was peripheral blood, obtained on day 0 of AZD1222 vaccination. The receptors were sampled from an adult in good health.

The CDR3 sequence is CASKSKGSYTGELFF. The CDR3 nucleotides are TGTGCCAGCAAATCTAAGGGCAGCTACACCGGGGAGCTGTTTTTT. This chain connects TRBV25-1 to TRBJ2-2; no clear D. The germline V gene has CDR1 MGHDK and CDR2 SYGVNS. V lost 7 bases and J 3 bases, leaving 15 bases between the germline ends. The CDR3 is 15 amino acids.

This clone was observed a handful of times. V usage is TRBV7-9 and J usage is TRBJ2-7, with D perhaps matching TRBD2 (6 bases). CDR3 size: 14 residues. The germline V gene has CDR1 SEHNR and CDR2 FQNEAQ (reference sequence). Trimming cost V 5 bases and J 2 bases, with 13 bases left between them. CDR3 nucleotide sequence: TGTGCCAGCAGCCCGTCGGGACTGGCCTACGAGCAGTACTTC. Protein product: CASSPSGLAYEQYF.

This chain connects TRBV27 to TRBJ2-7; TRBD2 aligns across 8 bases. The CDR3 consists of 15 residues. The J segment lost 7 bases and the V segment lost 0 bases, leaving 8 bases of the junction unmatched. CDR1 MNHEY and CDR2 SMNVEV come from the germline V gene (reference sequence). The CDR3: CASSLSGGRKWEQYF. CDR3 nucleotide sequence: TGTGCCAGCAGTTTATCGGGCGGGAGGAAGTGGGAGCAGTACTTC.

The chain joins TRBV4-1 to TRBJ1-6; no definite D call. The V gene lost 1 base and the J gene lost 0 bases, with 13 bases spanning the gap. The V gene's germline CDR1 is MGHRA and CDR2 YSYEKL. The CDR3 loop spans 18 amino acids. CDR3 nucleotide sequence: TGCGCCAGCAGCCAAGCGCCGGGCCGCAGCTCCTATAATTCACCCCTCCACTTT. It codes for CASSQAPGRSSYNSPLHF.

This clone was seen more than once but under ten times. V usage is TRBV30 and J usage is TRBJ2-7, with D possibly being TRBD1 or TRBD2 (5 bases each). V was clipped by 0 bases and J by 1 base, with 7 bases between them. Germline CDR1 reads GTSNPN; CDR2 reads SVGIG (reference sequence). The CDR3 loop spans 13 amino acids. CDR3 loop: CAWSVEGSYEQYF. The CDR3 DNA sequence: TGTGCCTGGAGTGTAGAGGGGTCCTACGAGCAGTACTTC.

The DNA of the CDR3 is TGTGCCAGCACGTGGAACACTGAAGCTTTCTTT. Protein product: CASTWNTEAFF. J is TRBJ1-1 and V is TRBV25-1; D is unresolved. Trimming removed 7 bases at V and 1 base at J, with 4 bases between. The CDR3 covers 11 residues. Germline V gene sequence: CDR1 MGHDK, CDR2 SYGVNS.

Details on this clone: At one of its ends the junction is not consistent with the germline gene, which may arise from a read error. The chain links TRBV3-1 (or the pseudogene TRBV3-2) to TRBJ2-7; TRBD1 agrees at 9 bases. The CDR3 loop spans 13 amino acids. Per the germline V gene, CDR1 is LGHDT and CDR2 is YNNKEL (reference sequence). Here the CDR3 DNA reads TGTGCCAGCAGCCCGGGACAGGGTAAGCCGTCGGGATTC. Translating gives CASSPGQGKPSGF.

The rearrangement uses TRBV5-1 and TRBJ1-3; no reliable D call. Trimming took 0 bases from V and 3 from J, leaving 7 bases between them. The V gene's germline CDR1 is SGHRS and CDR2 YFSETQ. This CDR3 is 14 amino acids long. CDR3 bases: TGCGCCAGCAGCTTGGAGGGAAGTGGAAACACCATATATTTT. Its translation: CASSLEGSGNTIYF.

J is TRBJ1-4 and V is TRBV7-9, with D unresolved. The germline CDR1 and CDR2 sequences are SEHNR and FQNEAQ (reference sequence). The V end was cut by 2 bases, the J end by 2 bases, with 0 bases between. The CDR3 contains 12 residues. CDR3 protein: CASSLTNEKLFF. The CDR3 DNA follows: TGTGCCAGCAGCTTAACTAATGAAAAACTGTTTTTT.